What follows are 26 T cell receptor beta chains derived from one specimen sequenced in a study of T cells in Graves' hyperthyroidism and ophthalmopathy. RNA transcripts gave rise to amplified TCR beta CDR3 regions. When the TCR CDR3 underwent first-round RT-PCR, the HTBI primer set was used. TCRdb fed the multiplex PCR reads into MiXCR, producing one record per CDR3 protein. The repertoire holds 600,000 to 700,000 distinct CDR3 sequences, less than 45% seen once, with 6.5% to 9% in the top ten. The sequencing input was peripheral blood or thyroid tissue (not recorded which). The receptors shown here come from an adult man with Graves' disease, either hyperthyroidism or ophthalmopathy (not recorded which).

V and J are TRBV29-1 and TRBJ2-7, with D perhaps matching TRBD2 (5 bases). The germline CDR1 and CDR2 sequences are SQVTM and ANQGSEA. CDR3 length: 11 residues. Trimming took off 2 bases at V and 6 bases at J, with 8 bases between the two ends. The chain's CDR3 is CSVERGREQYF. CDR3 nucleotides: TGCAGCGTTGAACGGGGTCGCGAGCAGTACTTC.

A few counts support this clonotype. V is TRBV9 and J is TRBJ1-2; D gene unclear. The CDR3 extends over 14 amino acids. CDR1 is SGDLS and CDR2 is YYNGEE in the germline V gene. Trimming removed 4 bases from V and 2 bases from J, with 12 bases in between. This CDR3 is CASSSPRPNYGYTF. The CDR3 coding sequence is TGTGCCAGCAGCTCCCCTAGGCCGAACTATGGCTACACCTTC.

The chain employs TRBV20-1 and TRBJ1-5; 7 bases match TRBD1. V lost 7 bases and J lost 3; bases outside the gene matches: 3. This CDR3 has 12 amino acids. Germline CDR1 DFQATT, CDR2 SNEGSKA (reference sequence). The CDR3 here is CSEGQFNQPQHF. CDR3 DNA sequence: TGCAGTGAGGGACAGTTCAATCAGCCCCAGCATTTT.

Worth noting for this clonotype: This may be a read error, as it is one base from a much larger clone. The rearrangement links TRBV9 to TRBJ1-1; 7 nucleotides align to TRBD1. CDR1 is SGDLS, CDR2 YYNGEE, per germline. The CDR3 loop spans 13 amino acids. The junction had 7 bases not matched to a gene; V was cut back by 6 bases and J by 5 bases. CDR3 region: CASTPSTGTEAFF. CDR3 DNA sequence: TGTGCCAGCACCCCCTCGACAGGGACTGAAGCTTTCTTT.

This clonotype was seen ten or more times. The CDR3 is CASGPQGSLTFF. CDR3 coding DNA: TGTGCCAGCGGCCCGCAGGGGAGCCTGACTTTCTTT. J is TRBJ1-1 and V is TRBV7-9; TRBD1 is a possible D gene (6 bases). V dropped 8 bases and J dropped 12 bases, with 19 bases sitting between them. The CDR3 sequence is 12 residues long. Germline assignment: CDR1 SEHNR and CDR2 FQNEAQ (reference sequence).

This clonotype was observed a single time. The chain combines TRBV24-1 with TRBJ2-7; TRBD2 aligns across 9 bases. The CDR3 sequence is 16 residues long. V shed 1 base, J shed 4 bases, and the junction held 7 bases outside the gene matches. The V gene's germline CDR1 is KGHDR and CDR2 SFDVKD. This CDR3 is CATSDLGGRANYEQYF. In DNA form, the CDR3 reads TGTGCCACCAGTGATTTAGGCGGGAGGGCTAATTACGAGCAGTACTTC.

The CDR3 region has the DNA TGTGCCAGCGTGGGAGCAAACACCGGGGAGCTGTTTTTT. This codes for CASVGANTGELFF. The chain has TRBV6-1 and TRBJ2-2; tentative D call: TRBD2 (5 bases). The V gene's germline CDR1 is MNHNS and CDR2 SASEGT. This CDR3 spans 13 amino acids. The ends were cut back, 8 bases at V and 2 bases at J, with 9 bases in the middle.

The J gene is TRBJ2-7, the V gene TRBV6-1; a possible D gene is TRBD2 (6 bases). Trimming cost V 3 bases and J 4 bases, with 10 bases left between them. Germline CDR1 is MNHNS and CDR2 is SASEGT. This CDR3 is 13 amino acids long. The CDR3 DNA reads TGTGCCAGCAGTGATGACGGAGGGTACGAGCAGTACTTC. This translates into CASSDDGGYEQYF.

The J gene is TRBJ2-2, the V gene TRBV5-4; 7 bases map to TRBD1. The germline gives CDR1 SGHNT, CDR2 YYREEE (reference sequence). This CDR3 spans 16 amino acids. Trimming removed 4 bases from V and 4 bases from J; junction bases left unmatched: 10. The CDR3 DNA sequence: TGTGCCAGCAGCCCCGCGACAGGGTGGCGCACCGGGGAGCTGTTTTTT. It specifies CASSPATGWRTGELFF.

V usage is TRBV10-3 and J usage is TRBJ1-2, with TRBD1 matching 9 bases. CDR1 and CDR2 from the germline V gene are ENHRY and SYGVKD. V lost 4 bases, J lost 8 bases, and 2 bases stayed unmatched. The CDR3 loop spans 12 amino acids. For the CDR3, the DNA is TGTGCCATCAGTGGCACAGGGGGCGGCTACACCTTC. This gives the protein CAISGTGGGYTF.

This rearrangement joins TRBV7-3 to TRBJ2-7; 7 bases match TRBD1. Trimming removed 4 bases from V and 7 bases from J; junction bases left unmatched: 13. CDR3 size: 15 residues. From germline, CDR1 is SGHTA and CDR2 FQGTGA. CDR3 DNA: TGTGCCAGCAGCTCGAGCCGACAGGGTACCGGGGAGCAGTACTTC. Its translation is CASSSSRQGTGEQYF.

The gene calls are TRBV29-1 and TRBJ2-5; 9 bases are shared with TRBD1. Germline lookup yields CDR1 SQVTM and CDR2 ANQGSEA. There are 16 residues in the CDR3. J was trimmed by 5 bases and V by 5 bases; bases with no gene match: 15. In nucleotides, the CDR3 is TGCAGCGTTCTTACAGGGGACAGGGCCGAAGTGGAGACCCAGTACTTC. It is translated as CSVLTGDRAEVETQYF.

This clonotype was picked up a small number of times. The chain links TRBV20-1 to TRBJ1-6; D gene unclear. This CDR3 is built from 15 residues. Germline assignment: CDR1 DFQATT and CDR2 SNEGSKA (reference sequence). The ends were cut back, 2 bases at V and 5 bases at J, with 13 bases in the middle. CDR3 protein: CSARLKTRNNSPLHF. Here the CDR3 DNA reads TGCAGTGCTAGACTGAAGACAAGAAATAATTCACCCCTCCACTTT.

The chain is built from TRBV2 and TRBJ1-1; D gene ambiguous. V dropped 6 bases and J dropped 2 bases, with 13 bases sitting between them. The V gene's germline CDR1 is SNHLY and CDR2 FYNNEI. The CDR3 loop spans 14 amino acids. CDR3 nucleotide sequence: TGTGCCAGCAGGACCGATATGGGAAACACTGAAGCTTTCTTT. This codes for CASRTDMGNTEAFF.

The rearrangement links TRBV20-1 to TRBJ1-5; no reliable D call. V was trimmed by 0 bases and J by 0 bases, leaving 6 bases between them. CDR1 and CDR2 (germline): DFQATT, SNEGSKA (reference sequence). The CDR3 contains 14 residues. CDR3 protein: CSAREQNSNQPQHF. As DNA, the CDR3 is TGCAGTGCTAGAGAACAGAATAGCAATCAGCCCCAGCATTTT.

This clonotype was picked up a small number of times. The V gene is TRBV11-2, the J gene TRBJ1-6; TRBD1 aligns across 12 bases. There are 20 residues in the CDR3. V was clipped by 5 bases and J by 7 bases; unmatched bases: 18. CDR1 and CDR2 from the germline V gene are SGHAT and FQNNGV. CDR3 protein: CASSPRSGTGGVLGNSPLHF. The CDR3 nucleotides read TGTGCCAGCAGCCCAAGGTCCGGGACAGGGGGCGTACTGGGGAATTCACCCCTCCACTTT.

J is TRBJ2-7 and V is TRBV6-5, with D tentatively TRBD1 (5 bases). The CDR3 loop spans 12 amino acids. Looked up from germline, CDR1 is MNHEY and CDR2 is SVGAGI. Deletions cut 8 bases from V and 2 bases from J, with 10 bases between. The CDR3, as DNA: TGTGCCAGCCGGCAGGGAACCTACGAGCAGTACTTC. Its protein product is CASRQGTYEQYF.

CDR3 nucleotides: TGTGCCATCAGTGGAGAGTACGAGCAGTACTTC. Protein: CAISGEYEQYF. V is TRBV10-3 and J is TRBJ2-7; D is unresolved. Germline V gene sequence: CDR1 ENHRY, CDR2 SYGVKD. The CDR3 runs to 11 residues. V was trimmed by 4 bases and J by 4 bases, leaving 5 bases between them.

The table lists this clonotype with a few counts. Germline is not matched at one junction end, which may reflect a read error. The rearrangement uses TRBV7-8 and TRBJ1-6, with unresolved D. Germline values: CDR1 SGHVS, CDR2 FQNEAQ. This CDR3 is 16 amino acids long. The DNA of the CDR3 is TGCGCCAGCAGCCAAGAAGTCGCAGGAGCGGATTCACCCCTCCACTTT. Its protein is CASSQEVAGADSPLHF.

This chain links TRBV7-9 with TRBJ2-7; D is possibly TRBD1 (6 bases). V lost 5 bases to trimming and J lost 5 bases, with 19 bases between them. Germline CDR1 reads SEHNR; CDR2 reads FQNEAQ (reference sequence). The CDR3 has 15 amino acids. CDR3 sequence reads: CASSDLQGQHHEQYF. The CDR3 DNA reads TGTGCCAGCAGCGATTTACAGGGACAACATCACGAGCAGTACTTC.

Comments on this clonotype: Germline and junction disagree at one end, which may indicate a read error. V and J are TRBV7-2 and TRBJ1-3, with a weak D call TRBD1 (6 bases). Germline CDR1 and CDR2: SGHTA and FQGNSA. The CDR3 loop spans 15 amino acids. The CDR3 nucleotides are TGCGCCAGCAGCTCCGGGGGCGCCCATGGAAACACCATATATTTT. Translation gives CASSSGGAHGNTIYF.

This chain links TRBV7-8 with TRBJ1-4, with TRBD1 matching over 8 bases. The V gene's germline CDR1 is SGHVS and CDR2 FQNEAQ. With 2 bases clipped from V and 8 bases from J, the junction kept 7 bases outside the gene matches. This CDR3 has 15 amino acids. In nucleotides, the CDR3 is TGTGCCAGCAGCTTACAGGGGGCCTCGGAGGAAAAACTGTTTTTT. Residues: CASSLQGASEEKLFF.

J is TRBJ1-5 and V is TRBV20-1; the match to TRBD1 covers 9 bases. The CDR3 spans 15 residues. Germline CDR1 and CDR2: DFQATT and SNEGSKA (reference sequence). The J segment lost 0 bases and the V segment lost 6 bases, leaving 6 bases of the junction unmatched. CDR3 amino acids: CSAQDRGPSNQPQHF. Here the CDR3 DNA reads TGCAGTGCCCAGGACAGGGGCCCTAGCAATCAGCCCCAGCATTTT.

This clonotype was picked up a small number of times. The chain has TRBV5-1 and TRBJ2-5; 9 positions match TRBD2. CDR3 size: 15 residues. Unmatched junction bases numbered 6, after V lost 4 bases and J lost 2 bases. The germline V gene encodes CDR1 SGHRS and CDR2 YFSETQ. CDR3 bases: TGCGCCAGCAGCGTCGGGACTAGCCTTCAAGAGACCCAGTACTTC. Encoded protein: CASSVGTSLQETQYF.

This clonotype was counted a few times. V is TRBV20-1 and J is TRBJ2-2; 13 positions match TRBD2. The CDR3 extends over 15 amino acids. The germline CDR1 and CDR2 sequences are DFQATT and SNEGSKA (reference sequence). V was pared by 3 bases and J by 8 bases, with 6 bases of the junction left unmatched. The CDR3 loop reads CSASEGTSGIGELFF. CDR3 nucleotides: TGCAGTGCTAGCGAAGGGACTAGCGGGATAGGGGAGCTGTTTTTT.

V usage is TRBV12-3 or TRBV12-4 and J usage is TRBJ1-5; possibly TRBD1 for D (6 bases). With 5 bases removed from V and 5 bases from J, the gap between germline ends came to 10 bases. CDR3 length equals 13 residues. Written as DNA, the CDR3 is TGTGCCAGCAGTCGACAGGAGGATCAGCCCCAGCATTTT. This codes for CASSRQEDQPQHF.